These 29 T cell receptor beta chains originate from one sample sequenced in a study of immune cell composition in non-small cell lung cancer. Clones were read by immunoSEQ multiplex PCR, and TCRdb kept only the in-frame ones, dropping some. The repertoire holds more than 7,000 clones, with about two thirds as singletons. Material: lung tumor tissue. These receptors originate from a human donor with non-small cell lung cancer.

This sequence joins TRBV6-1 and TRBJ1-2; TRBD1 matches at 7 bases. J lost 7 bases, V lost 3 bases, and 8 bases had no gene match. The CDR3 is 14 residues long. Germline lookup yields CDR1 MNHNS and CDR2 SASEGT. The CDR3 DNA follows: TGTGCCAGCAGTGACCAGGGGGGAGGAGGTGGCTACACCTTC. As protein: CASSDQGGGGGYTF.

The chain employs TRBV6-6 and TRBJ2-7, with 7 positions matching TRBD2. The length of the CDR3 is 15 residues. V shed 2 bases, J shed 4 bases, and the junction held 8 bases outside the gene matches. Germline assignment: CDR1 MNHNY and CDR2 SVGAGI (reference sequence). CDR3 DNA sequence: TGTGCCAGCAGTTACCTGGACACTAGCGCGTACGAGCAGTACTTC. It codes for CASSYLDTSAYEQYF.

In DNA, the CDR3 is TGTGCCAGCAGCCCCACCTACGGGAGCACAGATACGCAGTATTTT. It is translated as CASSPTYGSTDTQYF. V and J are TRBV11-2 and TRBJ2-3; D unclear. V was pared by 5 bases and J by 0 bases, with 12 bases between. The V gene's germline CDR1 is SGHAT and CDR2 FQNNGV. This CDR3 comprises 15 residues.

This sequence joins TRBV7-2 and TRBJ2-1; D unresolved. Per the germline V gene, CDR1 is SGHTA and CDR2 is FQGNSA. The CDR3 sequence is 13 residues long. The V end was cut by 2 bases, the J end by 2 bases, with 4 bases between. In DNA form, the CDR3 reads TGTGCCAGCAGCTTAACGGCCTACAATGAGCAGTTCTTC. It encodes CASSLTAYNEQFF. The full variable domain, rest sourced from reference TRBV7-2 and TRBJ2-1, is GAGVSQSPSNKVTEKGKDVELRCDPISGHTALYWYRQSLGQGLEFLIYFQGNSAPDKSGLPSDRFSAERTGGSVSTLTIQRTQQEDSAVYLCASSLTAYNEQFFGPGTRLTVL.

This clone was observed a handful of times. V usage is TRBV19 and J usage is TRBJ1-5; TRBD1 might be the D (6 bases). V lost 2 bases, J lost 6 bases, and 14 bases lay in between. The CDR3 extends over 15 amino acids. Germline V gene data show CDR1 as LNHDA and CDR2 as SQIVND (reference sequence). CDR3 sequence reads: CASSIRWGGSQPQHF. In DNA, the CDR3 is TGTGCCAGTAGTATAAGATGGGGGGGCTCTCAGCCCCAGCATTTT.

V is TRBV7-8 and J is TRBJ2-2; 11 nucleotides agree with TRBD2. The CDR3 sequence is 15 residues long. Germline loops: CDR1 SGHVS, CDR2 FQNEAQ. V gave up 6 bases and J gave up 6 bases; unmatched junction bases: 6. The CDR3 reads CASSSRLAGPGELFF. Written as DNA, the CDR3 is TGTGCCAGCAGTTCAAGACTAGCGGGGCCCGGGGAGCTGTTTTTT.

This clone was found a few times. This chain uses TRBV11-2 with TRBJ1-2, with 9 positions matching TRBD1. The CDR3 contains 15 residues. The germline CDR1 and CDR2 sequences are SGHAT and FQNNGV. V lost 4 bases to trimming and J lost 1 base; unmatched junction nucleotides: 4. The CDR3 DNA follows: TGTGCCAGCAGCTGGACAGGGGCGATTAACTATGGCTACACCTTC. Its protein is CASSWTGAINYGYTF.

This chain's CDR3 is CASSQAGAGVYEQYF. The CDR3 DNA follows: TGTGCCAGCAGTCAAGCGGGAGCGGGCGTCTACGAGCAGTACTTC. This chain uses TRBV25-1 with TRBJ2-7; 8 positions match TRBD2. J gave up 3 bases and V 5 bases, and 9 bases lay outside the gene matches. Germline lookup yields CDR1 MGHDK and CDR2 SYGVNS. This CDR3 has 15 residues.

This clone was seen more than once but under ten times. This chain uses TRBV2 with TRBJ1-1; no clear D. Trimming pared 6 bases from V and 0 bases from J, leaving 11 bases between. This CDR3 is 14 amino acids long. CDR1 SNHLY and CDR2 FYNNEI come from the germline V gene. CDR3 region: CASSWQAMNTEAFF. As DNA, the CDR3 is TGTGCCAGCAGCTGGCAGGCCATGAACACTGAAGCTTTCTTT.

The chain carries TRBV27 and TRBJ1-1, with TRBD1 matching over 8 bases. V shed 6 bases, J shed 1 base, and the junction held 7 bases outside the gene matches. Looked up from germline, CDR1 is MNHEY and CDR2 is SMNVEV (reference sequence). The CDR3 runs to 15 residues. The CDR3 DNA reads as TGTGCCAGCAGATCCAGGGGGCGCGGGAACACTGAAGCTTTCTTT. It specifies CASRSRGRGNTEAFF.

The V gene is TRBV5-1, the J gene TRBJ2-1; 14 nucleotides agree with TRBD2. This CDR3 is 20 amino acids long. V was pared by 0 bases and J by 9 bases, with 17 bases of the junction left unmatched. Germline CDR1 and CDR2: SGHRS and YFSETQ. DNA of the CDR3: TGCGCCAGCAGCTTGGACACCGGGACTAGCGGGAGTCTCGGAGTCGGTGAGCAGTTCTTC. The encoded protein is CASSLDTGTSGSLGVGEQFF.

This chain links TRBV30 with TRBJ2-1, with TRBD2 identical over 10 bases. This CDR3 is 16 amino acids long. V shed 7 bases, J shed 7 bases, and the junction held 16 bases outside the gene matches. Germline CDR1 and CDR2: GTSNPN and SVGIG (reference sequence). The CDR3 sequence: CASTGKRGGRGNEQFF. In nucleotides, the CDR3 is TGTGCCTCGACCGGAAAGCGGGGGGGCCGTGGGAATGAGCAGTTCTTC. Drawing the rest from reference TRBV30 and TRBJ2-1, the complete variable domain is SQTIHQWPATLVQPVGSPLSLECTVEGTSNPNLYWYRQAAGRGLQLLFYSVGIGQISSEVPQNLSASRPQDRQFILSSKKLLLSDSGFYLCASTGKRGGRGNEQFFGPGTRLTVL.

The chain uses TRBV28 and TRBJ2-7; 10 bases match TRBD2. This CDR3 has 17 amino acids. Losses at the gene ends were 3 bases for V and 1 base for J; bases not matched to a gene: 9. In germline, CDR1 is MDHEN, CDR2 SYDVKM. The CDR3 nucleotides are TGTGCCAGCAGTTTGGCTAGCGGGAGCCCCACTTCCTACGAGCAGTACTTC. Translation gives CASSLASGSPTSYEQYF.

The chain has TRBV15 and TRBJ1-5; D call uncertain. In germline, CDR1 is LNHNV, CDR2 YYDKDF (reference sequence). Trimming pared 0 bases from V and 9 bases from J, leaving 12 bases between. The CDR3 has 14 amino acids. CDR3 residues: CATSRDARVPPQHF. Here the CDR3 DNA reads TGTGCCACCAGCAGAGATGCCCGAGTCCCGCCCCAGCATTTT. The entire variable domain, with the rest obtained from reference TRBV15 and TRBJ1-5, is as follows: DAMVIQNPRYQVTQFGKPVTLSCSQTLNHNVMYWYQQKSSQAPKLLFHYYDKDFNNEADTPDNFQSRRPNTSFCFLDIRSPGLGDTAMYLCATSRDARVPPQHFGDGTRLSIL.

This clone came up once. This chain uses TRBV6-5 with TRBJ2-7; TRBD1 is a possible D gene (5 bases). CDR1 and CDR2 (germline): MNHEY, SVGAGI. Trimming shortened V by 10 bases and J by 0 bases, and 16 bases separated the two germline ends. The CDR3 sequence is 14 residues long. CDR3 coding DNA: TGTGCCACCAGAGACAGCTTGAGCTCCTACGAGCAGTACTTC. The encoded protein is CATRDSLSSYEQYF.

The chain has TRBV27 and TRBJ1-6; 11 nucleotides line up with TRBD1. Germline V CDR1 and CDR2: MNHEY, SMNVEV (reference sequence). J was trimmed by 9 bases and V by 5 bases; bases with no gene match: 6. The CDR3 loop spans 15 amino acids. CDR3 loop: CASSPGQGAGSPLHF. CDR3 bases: TGTGCCAGCAGTCCTGGACAGGGGGCAGGTTCACCCCTCCACTTT.

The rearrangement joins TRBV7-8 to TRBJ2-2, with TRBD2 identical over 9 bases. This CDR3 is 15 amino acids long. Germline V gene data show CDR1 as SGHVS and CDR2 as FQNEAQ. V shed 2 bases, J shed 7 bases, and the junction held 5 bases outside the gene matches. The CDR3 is CASSLWRGGVGELFF. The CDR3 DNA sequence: TGTGCCAGCAGCTTATGGCGGGGGGGCGTCGGGGAGCTGTTTTTT.

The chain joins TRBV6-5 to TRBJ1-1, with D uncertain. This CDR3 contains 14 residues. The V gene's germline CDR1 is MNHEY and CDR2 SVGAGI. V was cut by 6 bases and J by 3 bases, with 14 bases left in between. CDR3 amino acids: CASSLFHRDTEAFF. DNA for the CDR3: TGTGCCAGCAGCCTCTTCCACCGGGACACTGAAGCTTTCTTT.

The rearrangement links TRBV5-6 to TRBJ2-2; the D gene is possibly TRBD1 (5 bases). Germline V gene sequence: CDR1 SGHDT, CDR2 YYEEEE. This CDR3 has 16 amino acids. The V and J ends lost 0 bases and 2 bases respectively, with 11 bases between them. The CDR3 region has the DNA TGTGCCAGCAGCTTGGGTGGGGCTGGAAACACCGGGGAGCTGTTTTTT. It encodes CASSLGGAGNTGELFF.

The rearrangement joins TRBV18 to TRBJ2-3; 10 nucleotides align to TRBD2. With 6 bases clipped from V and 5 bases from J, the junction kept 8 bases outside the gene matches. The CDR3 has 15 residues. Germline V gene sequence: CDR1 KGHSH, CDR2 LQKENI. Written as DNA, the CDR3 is TGTGCCAGCTCGCAAGCGGGAGGGCCCGTAGATACGCAGTATTTT. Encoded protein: CASSQAGGPVDTQYF. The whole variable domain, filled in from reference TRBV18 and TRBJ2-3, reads NAGVMQNPRHLVRRRGQEARLRCSPMKGHSHVYWYRQLPEEGLKFMVYLQKENIIDESGMPKERFSAEFPKEGPSILRIQQVVRGDSAAYFCASSQAGGPVDTQYFGPGTRLTVL.

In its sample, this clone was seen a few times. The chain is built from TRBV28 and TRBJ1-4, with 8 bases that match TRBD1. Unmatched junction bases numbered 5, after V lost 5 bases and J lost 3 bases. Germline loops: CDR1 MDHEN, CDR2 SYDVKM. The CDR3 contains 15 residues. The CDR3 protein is CASSPDRGPNEKLFF. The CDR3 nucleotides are TGTGCCAGCAGTCCCGACAGGGGTCCTAATGAAAAACTGTTTTTT.

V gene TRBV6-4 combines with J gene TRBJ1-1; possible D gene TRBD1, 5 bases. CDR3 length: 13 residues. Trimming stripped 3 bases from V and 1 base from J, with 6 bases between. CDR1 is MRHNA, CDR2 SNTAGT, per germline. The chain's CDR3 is CASSDQGNTEAFF. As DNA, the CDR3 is TGTGCCAGCAGTGATCAGGGGAACACTGAAGCTTTCTTT.

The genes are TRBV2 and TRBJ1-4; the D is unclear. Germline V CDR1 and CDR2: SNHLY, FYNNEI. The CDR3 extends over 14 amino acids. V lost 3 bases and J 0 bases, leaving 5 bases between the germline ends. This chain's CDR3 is CASSDTATNEKLFF. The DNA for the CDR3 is TGTGCCAGCAGTGACACTGCAACTAATGAAAAACTGTTTTTT.

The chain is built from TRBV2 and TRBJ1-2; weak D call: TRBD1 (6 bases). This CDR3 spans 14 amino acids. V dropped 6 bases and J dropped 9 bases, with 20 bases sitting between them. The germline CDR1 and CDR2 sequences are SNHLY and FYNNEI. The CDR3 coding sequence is TGTGCCAGCAGCCGAGGGGCGGGGGCGGGCAGCTACACCTTC. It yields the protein CASSRGAGAGSYTF.

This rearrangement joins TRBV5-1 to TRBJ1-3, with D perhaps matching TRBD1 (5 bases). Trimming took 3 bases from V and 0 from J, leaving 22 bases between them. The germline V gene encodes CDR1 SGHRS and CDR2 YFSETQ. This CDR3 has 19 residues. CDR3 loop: CASSWDSGTQVISGNTIYF. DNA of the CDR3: TGCGCCAGCAGCTGGGATTCCGGGACTCAGGTCATCTCTGGAAACACCATATATTTT.

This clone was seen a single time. CDR3 sequence: CASSDSAGSFYEQFF. CDR3 nucleotide sequence: TGTGCCAGCAGTGACTCTGCGGGGAGCTTCTATGAGCAGTTCTTC. The chain links TRBV6-4 to TRBJ2-1; D may be TRBD2 (6 bases). The CDR3 covers 15 residues. The germline gives CDR1 MRHNA, CDR2 SNTAGT. V shed 0 bases and J shed 8 bases, with 14 bases lying between them.

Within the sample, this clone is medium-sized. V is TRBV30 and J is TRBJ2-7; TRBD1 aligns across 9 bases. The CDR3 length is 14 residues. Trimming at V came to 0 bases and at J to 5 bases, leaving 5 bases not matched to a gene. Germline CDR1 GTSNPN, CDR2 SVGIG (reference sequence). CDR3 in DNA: TGTGCCTGGAGTGTAATCGGGACAGGGAACGAGCAGTACTTC. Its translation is CAWSVIGTGNEQYF.

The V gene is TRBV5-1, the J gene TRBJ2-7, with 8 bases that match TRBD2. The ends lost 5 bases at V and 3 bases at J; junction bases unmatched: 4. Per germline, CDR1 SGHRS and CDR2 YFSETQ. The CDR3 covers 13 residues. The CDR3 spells CASRAGTSYEQYF. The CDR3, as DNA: TGCGCCAGCAGGGCGGGGACTAGCTACGAGCAGTACTTC.

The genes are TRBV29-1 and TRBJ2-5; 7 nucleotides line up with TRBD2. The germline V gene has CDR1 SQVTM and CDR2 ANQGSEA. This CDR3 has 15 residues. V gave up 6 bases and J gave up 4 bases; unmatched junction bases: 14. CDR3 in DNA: TGCAGCGTGACTGACGCACTAGCGAAGCGAGAGACCCAGTACTTC. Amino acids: CSVTDALAKRETQYF.